These T cell receptor beta chains were read from a single sample in a study of beta chain features in type 1 diabetes. TCRdb's table, derived via immunoSEQ multiplex PCR, lists solely in-frame clones and lacks some. This sample carries about 140,000 clones, over 8% of them seen once, and the ten largest clones take 0.65%. The material sequenced was central memory CD4+ T cells from blood. These receptors were taken from a middle-aged woman in good health. CDR3s include the opening cysteine and the closing phenylalanine or tryptophan. Each record gives: V gene, CDR3 protein.

>TRBV6-1
CASSGQGANYGYTF
>TRBV18
CASSPPLAGGVDEQYF
>TRBV9
CASSLGLAGGTDTQYF
>TRBV4-1
CASSPEAGGREQYF
>TRBV19
CASSSSGTSGETQYF
>TRBV2
CASRDRVSNQPQHF
>TRBV6-4
CASTPNLGMNTEAFF
>TRBV6-5
CASSYGQSSGYTF
>TRBV6-6
CATGLAGEETQYF
>TRBV7-2
CASSFNRGPEAFF
>TRBV23-1
CASHHTGKGNQPQHF
>TRBV7-2
CASRPDRNTEAFF
>TRBV12-5
CASGSRGGVSSREGLYTQYF
>TRBV9
CASSPRDPRSGNTIYF
>TRBV11-2
CASSLPGTGTDIQYF
>TRBV5-1
CASSTAGRQSDTQYF
>TRBV19
CASSGDINQPQHF
>TRBV2
CASSLTSGGLATGELFF
>TRBV7-2
CASSSGDRYTEAFF
>TRBV7-7
CASSPSGGGLYNEQFF
>TRBV6-1
CASRILEGDSYEQYF
>TRBV2
CASRKDRDEQYF
>TRBV18
CASSPAGGGVNTEAFF
>TRBV5-1
CASSLVTQRGGNEQFF
>TRBV4-3
CASSQDSGQGAGYTF
>TRBV29-1
CSVEDLGAGGGYGYTF
>TRBV5-4
CASSLGGLAGDNEQFF
>TRBV5-1
CASSPDNLNQPQHF
>TRBV6-5
CASSKGADYGYTF
>TRBV4-3
CASSQAGRVRGNEKLFF
>TRBV29-1
CSAGARADSNTGELFF
>TRBV5-1
CASSSQGDVGTDTQYF
>TRBV7-2
CASSTGGQGSGNTIYF
>TRBV7-7
CASSKRGALTDTQYF
>TRBV7-2
CASSLVGLAGPGGDTQYF
>TRBV5-6
CASSVGGRANYGYTF
>TRBV7-2
CASSFAGVPTEAFF
>TRBV2
CASSSEAGRSTDTQYF
>TRBV27
CASSAPGQNTDTQYF
>TRBV7-8
CASSATGSQFQFF
>TRBV7-8
CASSLAGGRTDTQYF
>TRBV18
CASSPGRDGVRETQYF
>TRBV29-1
CSVEDLKDPGDTQYF
>TRBV5-4
CASSHDDGGRYF
>TRBV29-1
CSVVLLATDTQYF
>TRBV6-1
CASSEAPGHLGALGLFF
>TRBV5-1
CASSERGLGHEQYF
>TRBV4-3
CASSPTQGVFSTDTQYF
>TRBV6-5
CASSYSLEVGSPLHF
>TRBV5-1
CASYEQGIENIQYF
>TRBV19
CASSIQRDSPSYEQYF
>TRBV18
CASSLRGDNSPLHF